This T cell receptor beta chain is drawn from a study of OX40 agonist ivuxolimab in advanced cancers. Study results and limitations: Among the nonresponders, some also had low normalized T-cell clonal expansion.

Points on this clone: Its cognate antigen is unknown.

Autoimmune disease history or systemic immunosuppression was exclusionary. The data were produced by immunoSEQ multiplex PCR, yet TCRdb's version contains in-frame clones alone and is incomplete. The sample lists 80,000 to 100,000 clones, roughly nine tenths occurring once. Germline-derived CDR1 and CDR2 are ENHRY and SYGVKD. The CDR3 runs 15 residues. The V end lost 6 bases, the J end lost 5 bases, and 16 bases lay between the germline ends. The material was CD4+ or CD8+ T cells sorted from blood, obtained in a trial of the OX40 agonist ivuxolimab. The chain combines TRBV10-3 with TRBJ2-2, with D uncertain. This sequence was found in an adult with an advanced solid tumor such as melanoma, head and neck, liver or kidney cancer. In DNA, the CDR3 is TGTGCCATCAGGGACCCAAACAGTTCAACCGGGGAGCTGTTTTTT. Protein: CAIRDPNSSTGELFF.